Included here is one TCR beta chain sequence, with context. The antigen is not known. Sequencing was performed with immunoSEQ multiplex PCR; in TCRdb, only in-frame clones are kept and a portion is missing. The sample records just over 2,000,000 clones, 85% to 95% being singletons. The data derive from a study of shared clonotypes between healthy human individuals. Whole-study findings and limits: Compared with clonotypes that all four donors shared, non-shared clonotypes had lower generation probabilities.

This CDR3 spans 14 amino acids. V was shortened by 6 bases and J by 3 bases, with 12 bases between the two germline ends. The V gene's germline CDR1 is SGHDN and CDR2 FVKESK. All donors qualified as healthy HIV-negative adults and had experienced no recent acute infections or vaccinations. CD4+ cell separation produced CD45RA+ naive and CD45RA-negative memory subsets. V and J are TRBV14 and TRBJ2-1; the D gene is possibly TRBD1 (6 bases). This clonotype was obtained from a man aged 18 to 29 in good health. Material: naive CD4+ T cells sorted from blood. Subset meaning: CD45RA+ positively selected. CDR3 loop: CASSGGQYYNEQFF. Written as DNA, the CDR3 is TGTGCCAGCAGTGGAGGACAGTACTACAATGAGCAGTTCTTC.